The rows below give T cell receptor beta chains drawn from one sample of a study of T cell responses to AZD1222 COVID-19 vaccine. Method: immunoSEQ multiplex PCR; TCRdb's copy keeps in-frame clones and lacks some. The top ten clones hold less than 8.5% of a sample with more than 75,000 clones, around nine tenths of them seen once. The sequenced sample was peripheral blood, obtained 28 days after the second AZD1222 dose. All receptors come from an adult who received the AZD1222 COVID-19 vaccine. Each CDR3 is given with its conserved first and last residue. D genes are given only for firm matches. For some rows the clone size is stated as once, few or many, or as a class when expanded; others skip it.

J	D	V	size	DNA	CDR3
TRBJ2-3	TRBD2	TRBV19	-	TGTGCCACCGGAGGTCTAGCGGAGAGCACAGATACGCAGTATTTT	CATGGLAESTDTQYF
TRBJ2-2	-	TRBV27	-	TGTGCCAGCGGGTATTCGAACACCGGGGAGCTGTTTTTT	CASGYSNTGELFF
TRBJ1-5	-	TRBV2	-	TGTGCCAGCAGTGTAATGTGGGGCAATCAGCCCCAGCATTTT	CASSVMWGNQPQHF
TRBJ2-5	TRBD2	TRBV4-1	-	TGCGCCAGCAGCCAAGAAGGAACGGCGGGAGTCGGAGAGACCCAGTACTTC	CASSQEGTAGVGETQYF
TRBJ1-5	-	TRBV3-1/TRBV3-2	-	TGTGCCAGCAGCCAACGCGGGGGAGGGGACAATCAGCCCCAGCATTTT	CASSQRGGGDNQPQHF
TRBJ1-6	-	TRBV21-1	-	TGTGCCAGCAGCGCCCATTCACCCCTCCACTTT	CASSAHSPLHF
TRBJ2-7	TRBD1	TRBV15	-	TGTGCCACCAGCAGAGATCCTAGGGGGCCCGCCTACGAGCAGTACTTC	CATSRDPRGPAYEQYF
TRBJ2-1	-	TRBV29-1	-	TGCAGTGACTGGGACCCTCCCTACAATGAGCAGTTCTTC	CSDWDPPYNEQFF
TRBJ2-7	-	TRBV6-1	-	TGTGCCAGCAGTGACCTTGGGGACCTCAACTACGAGCAGTACTTC	CASSDLGDLNYEQYF
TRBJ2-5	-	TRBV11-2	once	TGTGCCAGCAGCCCGGGCAGGGGAGGGAGGGAGACCCAGTACTTC	CASSPGRGGRETQYF
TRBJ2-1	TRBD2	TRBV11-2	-	TGTGCCAGCAGCTTAGGAAGTGCTAGCGGGAGTATTGAGCAGTTCTTC	CASSLGSASGSIEQFF
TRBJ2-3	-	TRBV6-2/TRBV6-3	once	TGTGCCAGCAGCTCCTCATCCCGGGGTACGCAGTATTTT	CASSSSSRGTQYF
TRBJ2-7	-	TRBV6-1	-	TGTGCCAGCAGTGAAGCTCTGTTCGGGGTCTCCTACGAGCAGTACTTC	CASSEALFGVSYEQYF
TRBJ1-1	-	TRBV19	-	TGTGCCAGTTTCCCTAGCCAGGGGCGGAACACTGAAGCTTTCTTT	CASFPSQGRNTEAFF
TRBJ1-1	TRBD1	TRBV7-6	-	TGTGCCAGCAGTCGCGTTACAGGGGGCACTGAAGCTTTCTTT	CASSRVTGGTEAFF
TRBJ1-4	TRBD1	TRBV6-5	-	TGTGCCAGCAGACGACACGGGACAGGAGATGAAAAACTGTTTTTT	CASRRHGTGDEKLFF
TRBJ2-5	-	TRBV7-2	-	TGTGCCAGCAGCTTGACTCGAACCCGTGGGGCCCAAGAGACCCAGTACTTC	CASSLTRTRGAQETQYF
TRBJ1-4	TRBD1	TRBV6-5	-	TGTGCCAGCAGCCCGGGACAGGGTGGAGAAAAACTGTTTTTT	CASSPGQGGEKLFF
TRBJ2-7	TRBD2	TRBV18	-	TGTGCCAGCTCACCAAGGGTTGGTCAAGCGGGATATAACGAGCAGTACTTC	CASSPRVGQAGYNEQYF
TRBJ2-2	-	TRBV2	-	TGTGCCAGCAGTGACCAGGGGATTGGGGAGCTGTTTTTT	CASSDQGIGELFF
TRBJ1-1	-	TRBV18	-	TGTGCCAGCTCCGCTGGGGGGGACCTTGAAGCTTTCTTT	CASSAGGDLEAFF
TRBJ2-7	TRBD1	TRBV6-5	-	TGTGCCAGCAGCCGAGGGGGACAGTTCTACGAGCAGTACTTC	CASSRGGQFYEQYF
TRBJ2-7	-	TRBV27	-	TGTGCCAGCCGTAGGCTAGGCAATTACGAGCAGTACTTC	CASRRLGNYEQYF
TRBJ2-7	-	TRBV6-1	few	TGTGCCAGCAGTGACAGGTTATACGAGCAGTACTTC	CASSDRLYEQYF
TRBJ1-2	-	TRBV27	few	TGTGCCAGCAGTTTATCGTTAGGGGCGCAGGGCTATGGCTACACCTTC	CASSLSLGAQGYGYTF
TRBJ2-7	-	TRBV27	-	TGTGCCAGCAGTTTCCGCGGGGACAGCTCCTACGAGCAGTACTTC	CASSFRGDSSYEQYF
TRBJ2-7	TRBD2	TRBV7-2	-	TGTGCCAGCAGTTTCGCTAGCGGGTACTACGAGCAGTACTTC	CASSFASGYYEQYF
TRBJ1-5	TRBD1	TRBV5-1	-	TGCGCCAGCAGCTTAACAGGGGCAGGTGGTCAGCCCCAGCATTTT	CASSLTGAGGQPQHF
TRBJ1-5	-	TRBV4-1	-	TGCGCCAGCAGACAAGTAGGGGGCAATCAGCCCCAGCATTTT	CASRQVGGNQPQHF
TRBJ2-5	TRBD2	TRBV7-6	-	TGTGCCAGCAGCTTAGGGGGACTAGCGGGCTATGAGACCCAGTACTTC	CASSLGGLAGYETQYF
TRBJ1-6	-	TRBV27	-	TGTGCCAGCAGTTTCGGGGGGGCGGGTAATTCACCCCTCCACTTT	CASSFGGAGNSPLHF
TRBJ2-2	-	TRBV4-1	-	TGCGCCAGCAGCCCTTGGTACCAAAACACCGGGGAGCTGTTTTTT	CASSPWYQNTGELFF
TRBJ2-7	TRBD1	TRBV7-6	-	TGTGCCAGCAGCTTAGCTCTCCGGGACAGCGTAGTCTACGAGCAGTACTTC	CASSLALRDSVVYEQYF
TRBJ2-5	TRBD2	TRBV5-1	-	TGCGCCAGCAGCTTAGCGGGAGATGGAGAGACCCAGTACTTC	CASSLAGDGETQYF
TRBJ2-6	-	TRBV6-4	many	TGTGCCAGCAGTAAGGACTCTGGGGCCAACGTCCTGACTTTC	CASSKDSGANVLTF